In its sample, the clone carrying this TCR beta chain was seen a few times. The sample is drawn from a study of regulatory T cells in long-lasting Graves disease. Across the study: Newly diagnosed Graves' patients had taken antithyroid drugs under 3 months.

Time point defined: newly diagnosed GD, antithyroid drugs for less than 3 months. PBMC RNA served as the TCR library source. Arm-PCR of CDR3 regions and iRepertoire HTBI primers were the basis on which TCR beta libraries were built. TCRdb redid the calling of the multiplex PCR reads with MiXCR, one entry per CDR3 protein. Altogether about 520,000 distinct CDR3 sequences are present, about 11% being singletons, with the ten largest covering 8.9%. The same data also went into a second study, on T cells in Graves' hyperthyroidism and ophthalmopathy. As reported in that work: Before onset, ophthalmopathy was predicted by the model a median about six months earlier.

The sequencing used peripheral blood mononuclear cells (PBMCs), collected at new diagnosis, from a patient treated with antithyroid drugs. The TCR sequence derives from a woman aged 30 to 39 with Graves disease.

The CDR3 loop reads CSAALTGGTGELFF. The CDR3 nucleotides read TGCAGTGCGGCCCTCACAGGGGGCACCGGGGAGCTGTTTTTT. This chain connects TRBV20-1 to TRBJ2-2; 8 bases are shared with TRBD1. The CDR3 extends over 14 amino acids. Germline-derived CDR1 and CDR2 are DFQATT and SNEGSKA (reference sequence). V lost 6 bases and J lost 4; bases outside the gene matches: 7.